The 26 T cell receptor beta chains presented below share a single source sample, sequenced in a study of response to subunit inactivated influenza vaccine. In TCRdb, the RT-PCR reads were re-called with MiXCR into one record per CDR3 protein. In the table there are about 700,000 distinct CDR3 sequences, around 16% of which are singletons. Specimen: PBMCs from blood, collected 11 to 12 days after vaccination. Receptors were obtained from a man aged 50 or older who received an inactivated influenza vaccine.

Only a few counts were recorded for this clonotype. This sequence joins TRBV3-1 and TRBJ2-1, with D possibly matching TRBD2 (6 bases). The CDR3 extends over 16 amino acids. Deletions cut 1 base from V and 0 bases from J, with 10 bases between. Germline V gene sequence: CDR1 LGHDT, CDR2 YNNKEL (reference sequence). The CDR3 reads CASSQAGGHSYNEQFF. The DNA for the CDR3 is TGTGCCAGCAGCCAAGCTGGAGGGCACTCCTACAATGAGCAGTTCTTC.

This sequence joins TRBV12-3 or TRBV12-4 and TRBJ1-5; 9 bases are a match to TRBD1. The CDR3 is made up of 15 amino acids. The V gene end was trimmed by 4 bases and the J gene end by 3 bases; junction bases not matched to a gene: 4. CDR3 in amino acids: CASSSDRGYNQPQHF. DNA for the CDR3: TGTGCCAGCAGTTCGGACAGGGGTTACAATCAGCCCCAGCATTTT.

The gene calls are TRBV20-1 and TRBJ2-2; D ambiguous. The CDR3 consists of 17 residues. Per germline, CDR1 DFQATT and CDR2 SNEGSKA (reference sequence). V was pared by 0 bases and J by 0 bases, with 14 bases between. For the CDR3, the DNA is TGCAGTGCTAGAGATTCACGGGTCAGTTCGAACACCGGGGAGCTGTTTTTT. This codes for CSARDSRVSSNTGELFF.

The chain has TRBV2 and TRBJ1-5, with unresolved D. This CDR3 has 15 residues. Germline assignment: CDR1 SNHLY and CDR2 FYNNEI. Trimming removed 4 bases from V and 1 base from J, with 11 bases in between. In nucleotides, the CDR3 is TGTGCCAGCAGTGTTTCGGGGAGCAGCAATCAGCCCCAGCATTTT. This translates into CASSVSGSSNQPQHF.

This clonotype turned up a few times. CDR3 sequence (DNA): TGCGCCAGCAGCGAAACCGGGACTAGCGGCTCCTACGAGCAGTACTTC. It is translated as CASSETGTSGSYEQYF. This sequence joins TRBV4-3 and TRBJ2-7, with 11 nucleotides matching TRBD2. CDR1 is LGHNA, CDR2 YSLEER, per germline. The CDR3 has 16 amino acids. J gave up 0 bases and V 5 bases, and 6 bases lay outside the gene matches.

The chain employs TRBV15 and TRBJ2-5, with a weak D call TRBD2 (5 bases). The CDR3 length is 16 residues. CDR1 and CDR2 (germline): LNHNV, YYDKDF (reference sequence). Deletions cut 0 bases from V and 7 bases from J, with 18 bases between. This CDR3 reads CATSRDRGYRSGTQYF. The CDR3 region has the DNA TGTGCCACCAGCAGAGATAGAGGCTACCGGAGCGGGACCCAGTACTTC.

This clonotype was counted ten times or more. V usage is TRBV5-1 and J usage is TRBJ2-5; 9 nucleotides agree with TRBD1. J gave up 3 bases and V 3 bases, and 3 bases lay outside the gene matches. Germline V CDR1 and CDR2: SGHRS, YFSETQ. The CDR3 sequence is 14 residues long. The CDR3 DNA reads TGCGCCAGCAGCTCGGGACAGGGAAAAGAGACCCAGTACTTC. Protein sequence: CASSSGQGKETQYF.

The rearrangement joins TRBV10-3 to TRBJ2-7; 10 bases line up with TRBD1. CDR3 length equals 11 residues. V lost 8 bases and J lost 5; bases outside the gene matches: 0. Per the germline V gene, CDR1 is ENHRY and CDR2 is SYGVKD. Written as DNA, the CDR3 is TGTGCCATCGGGACAGGGGACGAGCAGTACTTC. It yields the protein CAIGTGDEQYF.

The chain employs TRBV14 and TRBJ2-7, with TRBD1 matching over 7 bases. Germline values: CDR1 SGHDN, CDR2 FVKESK. The CDR3 has 15 amino acids. J lost 1 base, V lost 2 bases, and 5 bases had no gene match. The CDR3 coding sequence is TGTGCCAGCAGCCAATGGACAGGTGTATCCTACGAGCAGTACTTC. Translated, it gives CASSQWTGVSYEQYF.

In its sample, this clonotype was seen many times. The chain is built from TRBV5-1 and TRBJ1-1; possible D gene TRBD1, 5 bases. Germline V gives CDR1 SGHRS, CDR2 YFSETQ. There are 14 residues in the CDR3. The germline V and J ends were trimmed by 3 bases and 0 bases, with 9 bases remaining between them. The CDR3 nucleotides read TGCGCCAGCAGCTGGGACGGTTTGAACACTGAAGCTTTCTTT. Its translation: CASSWDGLNTEAFF.

This clonotype occurred a few times. The chain joins TRBV7-2 to TRBJ2-7, with TRBD1 matching 7 bases. The CDR3 totals 15 residues. J gave up 2 bases and V 5 bases, and 9 bases lay outside the gene matches. Germline V CDR1 and CDR2: SGHTA, FQGNSA. The CDR3 protein is CASSVRQGMTYEQYF. The CDR3 bases are TGTGCCAGCAGCGTACGACAGGGAATGACCTACGAGCAGTACTTC. Looking up the rest from reference TRBV7-2 and TRBJ2-7 gives the full variable domain: GAGVSQSPSNKVTEKGKDVELRCDPISGHTALYWYRQSLGQGLEFLIYFQGNSAPDKSGLPSDRFSAERTGGSVSTLTIQRTQQEDSAVYLCASSVRQGMTYEQYFGPGTRLTVT.

The sample holds a few counts of this clonotype. The chain joins TRBV28 to TRBJ2-1, with TRBD2 matching 12 bases. Germline CDR1 reads MDHEN; CDR2 reads SYDVKM. The CDR3 consists of 16 residues. The ends lost 2 bases at V and 9 bases at J; junction bases unmatched: 8. The CDR3: CASSLQRGLAGSEQFF. For the CDR3, the DNA is TGTGCCAGCAGTTTACAACGCGGACTAGCGGGATCTGAGCAGTTCTTC.

There are a few counts of this clonotype. The V and J genes are TRBV2 and TRBJ1-4, with 10 positions matching TRBD1. This CDR3 has 13 residues. Germline assignment: CDR1 SNHLY and CDR2 FYNNEI. Trimming cost V 8 bases and J 6 bases; bases outside gene matches: 3. Here the CDR3 DNA reads TGTGCCAGCCTCGGGACAGGGGATGAAAAACTGTTTTTT. Translation: CASLGTGDEKLFF.

A few counts support this clonotype. The CDR3 DNA sequence: TGTGCCAGTAGTATTGGCGGCGACACTGAAGCTTTCTTT. Encoded protein: CASSIGGDTEAFF. The chain links TRBV19 to TRBJ1-1; D remains unclear. The CDR3 has 13 residues. Germline V lookup: CDR1 LNHDA, CDR2 SQIVND (reference sequence). The V end was cut by 3 bases, the J end by 3 bases, with 8 bases between. Complete variable domain (other parts from reference TRBV19 and TRBJ1-1): DGGITQSPKYLFRKEGQNVTLSCEQNLNHDAMYWYRQDPGQGLRLIYYSQIVNDFQKGDIAEGYSVSREKKESFPLTVTSAQKNPTAFYLCASSIGGDTEAFFGQGTRLTVV.

The rearrangement joins TRBV5-1 to TRBJ2-7; D may be TRBD1 or TRBD2 (5 bases each). The CDR3 has 15 amino acids. Trimming cost V 3 bases and J 6 bases, with 19 bases left between them. Germline assignment: CDR1 SGHRS and CDR2 YFSETQ. The CDR3 bases are TGCGCCAGCAGCTGGGGACCAGGATATTCCCCCGAGCAGTACTTC. It is translated as CASSWGPGYSPEQYF.

CDR3 nucleotide sequence: TGTGCCAGCAGCGTAGGAGGACTAGCTCGCGAGCAGTTCTTC. Encoded protein: CASSVGGLAREQFF. The rearrangement links TRBV9 to TRBJ2-1, with 8 bases lining up with TRBD2. The CDR3 is 14 residues long. J lost 10 bases, V lost 0 bases, and 6 bases had no gene match. CDR1 is SGDLS and CDR2 is YYNGEE in the germline V gene.

This rearrangement joins TRBV20-1 to TRBJ2-5, with D maybe TRBD2 (6 bases). V was clipped by 5 bases and J by 3 bases, with 10 bases between them. The CDR3 is 12 amino acids. Germline CDR1 and CDR2: DFQATT and SNEGSKA (reference sequence). The CDR3 DNA reads as TGCAGTGCTGCGGGCGGGGAAGAGACCCAGTACTTC. It translates to CSAAGGEETQYF.

V gene TRBV6-1 combines with J gene TRBJ2-2; TRBD2 matches 7 bases. Germline V lookup: CDR1 MNHNS, CDR2 SASEGT. CDR3 length equals 15 residues. Trimming took 7 bases from V and 6 from J; bases not matched to a gene: 11. This chain's CDR3 is CASTHHSRGSGELFF. CDR3 nucleotide sequence: TGTGCCAGCACTCATCACTCGCGGGGGTCCGGGGAGCTGTTTTTT.

The sample holds a few counts of this clonotype. V and J are TRBV6-2 or TRBV6-3 and TRBJ2-5; TRBD2 is a possible D gene (6 bases). CDR1 and CDR2 (germline): MNHEY, SVGEGT. The CDR3 loop spans 15 amino acids. Trimming took off 7 bases at V and 1 base at J, with 16 bases between the two ends. The CDR3 protein is CASIHGRRSQETQYF. In DNA, the CDR3 is TGTGCCAGCATCCACGGGAGAAGGAGCCAAGAGACCCAGTACTTC.

The chain is built from TRBV7-9 and TRBJ2-7; D is unclear. Deletions cut 2 bases from V and 0 bases from J, with 11 bases between. The CDR3 has 15 amino acids. In germline, CDR1 is SEHNR, CDR2 FQNEAQ (reference sequence). The CDR3 DNA is TGTGCCAGCAGCTTACCTTTAGCAAACTCCTACGAGCAGTACTTC. Its protein is CASSLPLANSYEQYF.

This rearrangement joins TRBV4-2 to TRBJ2-3; tentative D call: TRBD2 (6 bases). CDR1 LGHNA and CDR2 YNFKEQ come from the germline V gene. V was shortened by 0 bases and J by 4 bases, with 14 bases between the two germline ends. The CDR3 extends over 16 amino acids. The CDR3: CASSQDTGVGADTQYF. CDR3 sequence (DNA): TGTGCCAGCAGCCAAGATACGGGGGTCGGGGCAGATACGCAGTATTTT.

The rearrangement joins TRBV5-1 to TRBJ2-5, with 10 bases lining up with TRBD2. CDR3 size: 15 residues. Germline CDR1 SGHRS, CDR2 YFSETQ. V dropped 4 bases and J dropped 6; count of bases not matched to a gene: 9. The CDR3: CASSPQSSGGKTQYF. Here the CDR3 DNA reads TGCGCCAGCAGCCCCCAGAGTAGCGGGGGGAAGACCCAGTACTTC. Supplemented by reference TRBV5-1 and TRBJ2-5, the full variable domain reads KAGVTQTPRYLIKTRGQQVTLSCSPISGHRSVSWYQQTPGQGLQFLFEYFSETQRNKGNFPGRFSGRQFSNSRSEMNVSTLELGDSALYLCASSPQSSGGKTQYFGPGTRLLVL.

V usage is TRBV15 and J usage is TRBJ2-7; the D is unclear. The germline V and J ends were trimmed by 1 base and 2 bases, with 9 bases remaining between them. CDR1 and CDR2 (germline): LNHNV, YYDKDF (reference sequence). This CDR3 has 14 amino acids. DNA for the CDR3: TGTGCCACCAGCAGAGGGTTGGGAACCTACGAGCAGTACTTC. This sequence encodes CATSRGLGTYEQYF.

Only a few counts were recorded for this clonotype. J is TRBJ1-2 and V is TRBV28; perhaps TRBD1 as D (5 bases). The germline gives CDR1 MDHEN, CDR2 SYDVKM. The length of the CDR3 is 12 residues. The ends were cut back, 6 bases at V and 6 bases at J, with 11 bases in the middle. The CDR3 is CASRGEDNGYTF. CDR3 bases: TGTGCCAGCAGAGGGGAGGACAATGGCTACACCTTC.

Only a few counts were recorded for this clonotype. The gene calls are TRBV7-9 and TRBJ2-2; TRBD2 is a possible D gene (5 bases). Trimming removed 11 bases from V and 4 bases from J, with 11 bases in between. The germline V gene has CDR1 SEHNR and CDR2 FQNEAQ (reference sequence). CDR3 length: 12 amino acids. CDR3 sequence (DNA): TGTGCCCGGAGCGGAGGCACCGGGGAGCTGTTTTTT. It is translated as CARSGGTGELFF.

The sample holds one count of this clonotype. The chain has TRBV7-6 and TRBJ2-7; TRBD2 aligns across 7 bases. Trimming took 0 bases from V and 0 from J; bases not matched to a gene: 5. The CDR3 is 16 amino acids. The germline gives CDR1 SGHVS, CDR2 FNYEAQ. The CDR3 DNA follows: TGTGCCAGCAGCTTAGCAGGGAGGGGAGCCTCCTACGAGCAGTACTTC. This gives the protein CASSLAGRGASYEQYF.